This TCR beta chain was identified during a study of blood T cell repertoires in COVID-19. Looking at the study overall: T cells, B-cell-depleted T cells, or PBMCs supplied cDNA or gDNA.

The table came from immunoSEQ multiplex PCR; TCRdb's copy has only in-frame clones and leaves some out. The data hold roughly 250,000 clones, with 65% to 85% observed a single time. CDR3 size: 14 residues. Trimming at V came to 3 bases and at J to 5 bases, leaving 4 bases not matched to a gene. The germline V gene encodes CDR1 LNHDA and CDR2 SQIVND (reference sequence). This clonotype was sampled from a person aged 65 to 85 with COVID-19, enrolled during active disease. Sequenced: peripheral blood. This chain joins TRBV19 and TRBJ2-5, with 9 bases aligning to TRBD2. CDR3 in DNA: TGTGCCAGTAGTATGCCGGGACTAGCCGAGACCCAGTACTTC. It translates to CASSMPGLAETQYF.